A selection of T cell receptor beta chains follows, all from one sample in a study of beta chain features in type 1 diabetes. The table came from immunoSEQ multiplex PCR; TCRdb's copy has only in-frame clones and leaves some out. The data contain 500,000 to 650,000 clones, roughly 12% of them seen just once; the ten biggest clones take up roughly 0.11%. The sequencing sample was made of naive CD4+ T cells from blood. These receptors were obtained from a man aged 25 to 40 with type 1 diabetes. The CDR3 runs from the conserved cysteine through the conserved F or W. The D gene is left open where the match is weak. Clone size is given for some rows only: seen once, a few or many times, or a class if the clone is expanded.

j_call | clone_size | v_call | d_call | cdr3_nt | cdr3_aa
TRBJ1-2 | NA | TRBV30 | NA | TGTGCCTGGAGTGGCGTGGGGGGCGGCAGGCGCTACACCTTC | CAWSGVGGGRRYTF
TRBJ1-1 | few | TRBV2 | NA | TGTGCCAGCAGATTATCCCTTGGGACCACTGAAGCTTTCTTT | CASRLSLGTTEAFF
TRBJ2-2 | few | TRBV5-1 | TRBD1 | TGCGCCAGCAGCTGGCCCTCGGGACAGGGAACCACCGGGGAGCTGTTTTTT | CASSWPSGQGTTGELFF
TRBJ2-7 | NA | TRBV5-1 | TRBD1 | TGCGCCAGCGGCGCCGGGACAGCTTACGAGCAGTACTTC | CASGAGTAYEQYF
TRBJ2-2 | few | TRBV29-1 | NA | TGCAGCGGCCGGAAGGGGGAAGACACCGGGGAGCTGTTTTTT | CSGRKGEDTGELFF
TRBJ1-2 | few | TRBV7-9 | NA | TGTGCCAGCAGCCAGACTACAGGGAACTATGGCTACACCTTC | CASSQTTGNYGYTF
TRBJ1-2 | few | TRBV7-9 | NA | TGTGCCAGCAGCGTAGGCTTTGGGGGCTACACCTTC | CASSVGFGGYTF
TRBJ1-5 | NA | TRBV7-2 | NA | TGTGCCAGCAGCTTAGATGGGGGACAGCCCCAGCATTTT | CASSLDGGQPQHF
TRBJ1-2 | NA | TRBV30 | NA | TGTGCCTGGAGTCCGGGTCTGGACTATGGCTACACCTTC | CAWSPGLDYGYTF
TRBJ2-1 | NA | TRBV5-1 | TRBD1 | TGCGCCAGCAGCTTGGGACAGGGGGAAGAGCAGTTCTTC | CASSLGQGEEQFF
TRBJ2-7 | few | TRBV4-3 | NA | TGCGCCAGCAGCTCGCAGACCTACGAGCAGTACTTC | CASSSQTYEQYF
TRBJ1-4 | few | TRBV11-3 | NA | TGTGCCAGCAGACCCGGGACGGATAATGAAAAACTGTTTTTT | CASRPGTDNEKLFF
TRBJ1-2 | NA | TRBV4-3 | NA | TGCGCCAGCAGCCCAATCATAGGGCAGGACTACTATGGCTACACCTTC | CASSPIIGQDYYGYTF
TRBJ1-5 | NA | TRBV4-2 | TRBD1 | TGTGCCAGCAGCCAAAGGCAGGGGGCGCGGAATCAGCCCCAGCATTTT | CASSQRQGARNQPQHF
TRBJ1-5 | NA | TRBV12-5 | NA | TGTGCTAGTGGTTTGGAATTGGGGTCCAGCAATCAGCCCCAGCATTTT | CASGLELGSSNQPQHF
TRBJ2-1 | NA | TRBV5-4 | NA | TGTGCCAGCAGCTCCCAGGGCCGTAGCTCCTACAATGAGCAGTTCTTC | CASSSQGRSSYNEQFF
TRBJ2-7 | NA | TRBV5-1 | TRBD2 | TGCGCCAGCAGCCGCCGCACCCTAGCGGGGGGGTCCAACTCCTACGAGCAGTACTTC | CASSRRTLAGGSNSYEQYF
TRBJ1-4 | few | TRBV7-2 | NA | TGTGCCAGCAGCTTTGGTGGAGGGGTTGCTGAAAAACTGTTTTTT | CASSFGGGVAEKLFF
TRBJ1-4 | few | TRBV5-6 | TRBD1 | TGTGCCAGCAGCCCCTGGACAGGGGCTAATGAAAAACTGTTTTTT | CASSPWTGANEKLFF
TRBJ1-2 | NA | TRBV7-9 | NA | TGTGCCAGCAGCTTAACGGCCGACACCTGGGGCTACACCTTC | CASSLTADTWGYTF
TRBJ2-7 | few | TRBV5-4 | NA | TGTGCCAGCAGAGGTACAGGAAGCTACGAGCAGTACTTC | CASRGTGSYEQYF
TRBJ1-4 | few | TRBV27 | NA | TGTGCCAGCAGTGGGGTCGCAACTAATGAAAAACTGTTTTTT | CASSGVATNEKLFF
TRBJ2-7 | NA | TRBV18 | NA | TGTGCCAGCTCACCGACTCCGTTGGGGGAGCAGTACTTC | CASSPTPLGEQYF
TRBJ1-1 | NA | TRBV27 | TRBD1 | TGTGCCAGCAGTTCGGGACAGGGGTATTTTAAGGTGAACACTGAAGCTTTCTTT | CASSSGQGYFKVNTEAFF
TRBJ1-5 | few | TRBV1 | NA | TGCACCAGCATCGGTTCTGGGCAGCCCCAGCATTTT | CTSIGSGQPQHF
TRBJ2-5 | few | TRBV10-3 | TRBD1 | TGTGCCATCAGTGAGTCGACAGGGGGAGAGACCCAGTACTTC | CAISESTGGETQYF
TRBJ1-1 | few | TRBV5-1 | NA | TGCGCCAGCAAAGACAGTATCATGAACACTGAAGCTTTCTTT | CASKDSIMNTEAFF
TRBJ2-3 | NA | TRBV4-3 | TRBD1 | TGCGCCAGCAGCCAATCGGGGAGTCCCGGGACAGGGGTTACAGATACGCAGTATTTT | CASSQSGSPGTGVTDTQYF
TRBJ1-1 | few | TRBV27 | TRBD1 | TGTGCCAGCAGCAACATGGGACAGACGAACACTGAAGCTTTCTTT | CASSNMGQTNTEAFF
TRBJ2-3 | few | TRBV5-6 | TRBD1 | TGTGCCAGCAGATTCGGACAGGGCGCGGATACGCAGTATTTT | CASRFGQGADTQYF
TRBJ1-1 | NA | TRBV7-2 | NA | TGTGCCAGCAGCTTAGCGCCCAGGAGTGCTGAAGCTTTCTTT | CASSLAPRSAEAFF
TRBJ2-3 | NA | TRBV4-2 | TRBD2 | TGTGCCAGCAGCACCCGACTAGCGGGGTATGAAGATACGCAGTATTTT | CASSTRLAGYEDTQYF
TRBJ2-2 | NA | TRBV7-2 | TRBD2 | TGTGCCAGCAGCCTCTGGACTAGCAGCACCGGGGAGCTGTTTTTT | CASSLWTSSTGELFF
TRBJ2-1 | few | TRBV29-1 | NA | TGCAGCGCGGGCCGAGGAGGTGAGCAGTTCTTC | CSAGRGGEQFF
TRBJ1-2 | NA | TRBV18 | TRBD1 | TGTGCCAGCTCGTTCGACAGGGGAGGCAATGGCTACACCTTC | CASSFDRGGNGYTF
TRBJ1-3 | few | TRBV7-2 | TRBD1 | TGTGCCAGCAGCTTGACAGGGCTGTCTGGAAACACCATATATTTT | CASSLTGLSGNTIYF
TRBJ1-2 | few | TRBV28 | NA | TGTGCCAGCAGTTTACGTTGGGGAGATGGCTACACCTTC | CASSLRWGDGYTF
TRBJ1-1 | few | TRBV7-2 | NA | TGTGCCAGCAGCCGCCGGTGGGGGAGGAACACTGAAGCTTTCTTT | CASSRRWGRNTEAFF
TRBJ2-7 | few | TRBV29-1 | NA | TGCAGCGTCGGCCCGGGACCGGGCTACGAGCAGTACTTC | CSVGPGPGYEQYF
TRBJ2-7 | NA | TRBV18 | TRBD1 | TGTGCCAGCTCACCTGGGACAGGGAGCTCCTACGAGCAGTACTTC | CASSPGTGSSYEQYF
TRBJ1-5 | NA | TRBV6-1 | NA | TGTGCCAGCAGTGAATCTACGGCCCGCGGCAATCAGCCCCAGCATTTT | CASSESTARGNQPQHF
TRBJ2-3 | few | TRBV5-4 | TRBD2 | TGTGCCAGCAGCTCACGACTAGCGGGGGGCACAGATACGCAGTATTTT | CASSSRLAGGTDTQYF
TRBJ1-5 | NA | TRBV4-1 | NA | TGCGCCAGCAGCCAAGTTTACGGGTTGGGGCAGCCCCAGCATTTT | CASSQVYGLGQPQHF
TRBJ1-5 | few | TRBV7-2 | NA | TGTGCCAGCAGCTTTATTGGGGTTATTCAGCCCCAGCATTTT | CASSFIGVIQPQHF
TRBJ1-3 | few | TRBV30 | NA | TGTGCCTGGAGTCGCCTCGGGACCCTCCGAAACACCATATATTTT | CAWSRLGTLRNTIYF
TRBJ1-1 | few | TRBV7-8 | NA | TGTGCCAGCAGCCACCACCATGCGTTAGAAGCTTTCTTT | CASSHHHALEAFF
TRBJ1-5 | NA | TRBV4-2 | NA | TGTGCCAGCAGCCAAGTAGGGATAGTCCCGATTAGCAATCAGCCCCAGCATTTT | CASSQVGIVPISNQPQHF
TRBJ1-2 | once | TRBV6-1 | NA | TGTGCCAGCAGTGAAGGGGCAGGGCGAGGCGGCTACACCTTC | CASSEGAGRGGYTF
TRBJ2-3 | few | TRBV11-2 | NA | TGTGCCAGCAGCTTAGGTGCCCGTGCTAGCACAGATACGCAGTATTTT | CASSLGARASTDTQYF
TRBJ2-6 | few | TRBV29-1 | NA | TGCAGCGTTGTAGGGAATGGGGCCAACGTCCTGACTTTC | CSVVGNGANVLTF
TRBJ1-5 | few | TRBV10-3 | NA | TGTGCCATCAGTGAGAGGGAGGCCCAGAAGCCCCAGCATTTT | CAISEREAQKPQHF
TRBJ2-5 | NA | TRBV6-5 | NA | TGTGCCAGCAGTTCGCAGGAGACCCAGTACTTC | CASSSQETQYF
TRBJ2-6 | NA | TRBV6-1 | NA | TGTGCCAGCAGCTCAGGGGAGGCTGGGGCCAACGTCCTGACTTTC | CASSSGEAGANVLTF
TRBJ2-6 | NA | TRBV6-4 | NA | TGTGCCAGCAGTGACCGGGCCGTGGGGGCCAACGTCCTGACTTTC | CASSDRAVGANVLTF
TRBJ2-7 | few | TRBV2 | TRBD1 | TGTGCCAGCAGGGGGACAGGGGGCTACGAGCAGTACTTC | CASRGTGGYEQYF